The 8 T cell receptor beta chains in this list originate from one sample, sequenced in a study of beta chain features in type 1 diabetes. Reverse transcribing all isolated RNA meant expressed TCRB transcripts were sequenced. TCRdb's copy holds only in-frame clones and misses some; the assay was immunoSEQ multiplex PCR. The data contain about 240,000 clones, 25% to 35% of them singletons. Sequenced sample: central memory CD4+ T cells from blood. Receptors originate from a man aged 30 to 45 in good health.

This clone was found many times. V and J are TRBV5-1 and TRBJ2-1, with D uncertain. The length of the CDR3 is 13 residues. Germline CDR1 and CDR2: SGHRS and YFSETQ. The germline V and J ends were trimmed by 4 bases and 8 bases, with 13 bases remaining between them. The CDR3, as DNA: TGCGCCAGCAGCACAACATTTACTGATGAGCAGTTCTTC. Its protein product is CASSTTFTDEQFF.

CDR3 amino acids: CASSLLGSGTDTQYF. The CDR3 coding sequence is TGTGCCAGCAGCTTATTGGGGTCGGGCACAGATACGCAGTATTTT. This chain links TRBV11-2 with TRBJ2-3; no firm D call. V was pared by 2 bases and J by 1 base, with 10 bases between. Germline CDR1 reads SGHAT; CDR2 reads FQNNGV. This CDR3 contains 15 residues.

This clone has a handful of counts. The chain carries TRBV9 and TRBJ2-3; 7 nucleotides align to TRBD1. J was trimmed by 4 bases and V by 0 bases; bases with no gene match: 11. The germline V gene encodes CDR1 SGDLS and CDR2 YYNGEE. There are 17 residues in the CDR3. The CDR3 DNA reads TGTGCCAGCAGCGTAGGTGTGTATGAGGGGGCAGCAGATACGCAGTATTTT. This sequence encodes CASSVGVYEGAADTQYF.

The rearrangement joins TRBV30 to TRBJ2-3, with 10 positions matching TRBD2. The CDR3 runs to 15 residues. CDR1 and CDR2 (germline): GTSNPN, SVGIG (reference sequence). J lost 5 bases, V lost 0 bases, and 5 bases had no gene match. The CDR3 reads CAWSVAAGGVDTQYF. Written as DNA, the CDR3 is TGTGCCTGGAGTGTGGCAGCGGGAGGGGTAGATACGCAGTATTTT. Full variable domain (remainder filled in from reference TRBV30 and TRBJ2-3): SQTIHQWPATLVQPVGSPLSLECTVEGTSNPNLYWYRQAAGRGLQLLFYSVGIGQISSEVPQNLSASRPQDRQFILSSKKLLLSDSGFYLCAWSVAAGGVDTQYFGPGTRLTVL.

The chain joins TRBV9 to TRBJ2-1; TRBD1 is a possible D gene (5 bases). Germline-derived CDR1 and CDR2 are SGDLS and YYNGEE. The CDR3 covers 16 residues. V lost 3 bases, J lost 0 bases, and 13 bases lay in between. DNA of the CDR3: TGTGCCAGCAGCGCAAGATACAGGAGCTCCTACAATGAGCAGTTCTTC. This sequence encodes CASSARYRSSYNEQFF.

The gene calls are TRBV5-1 and TRBJ1-6, with TRBD1 as a possible D gene (6 bases). Germline CDR1 and CDR2: SGHRS and YFSETQ. Between the trimmed V and J ends, which lost 0 bases and 6 bases, there was a span of 10 bases. The CDR3 length is 15 residues. The CDR3 is CASSLEAGVNSPLHF. CDR3 DNA: TGCGCCAGCAGCTTGGAAGCAGGGGTTAATTCACCCCTCCACTTT.

This clone was seen more than once but under ten times. The genes are TRBV11-2 and TRBJ2-1, with D uncertain. CDR1 is SGHAT and CDR2 is FQNNGV in the germline V gene. The V end was cut by 2 bases, the J end by 4 bases, with 15 bases between. The CDR3 length is 16 residues. The CDR3 spells CASSLIDPKGYNEQFF. Here the CDR3 DNA reads TGTGCCAGCAGCTTAATTGACCCGAAAGGTTACAATGAGCAGTTCTTC.

This clone was picked up a small number of times. The rearrangement joins TRBV7-2 to TRBJ2-3; TRBD2 agrees at 11 bases. After removal of 5 bases from V and 1 base from J, the junction contained 5 bases not matched to a gene. CDR1 is SGHTA, CDR2 FQGNSA, per germline. The length of the CDR3 is 16 residues. The CDR3 region is CASSRPLAGGTDTQYF. As DNA, the CDR3 is TGTGCCAGCAGCCGCCCACTAGCGGGAGGCACAGATACGCAGTATTTT.